The clone carrying this T cell receptor beta chain was seen ten or more times. The TCR library protocol was used to attach unique molecular identifiers. These identifiers were attached to individual cDNA molecules. TCRdb reprocessed the 5' RACE reads via MiXCR and lists one record per CDR3 protein. The sample lists some 26,000 distinct CDR3 sequences, approximately 5% occurring once. This sample was included in a study of early T cells in non-severe SARS-CoV-2 infection. Germline V gene data show CDR1 as LNHDA and CDR2 as SQIVND (reference sequence). V was cut by 10 bases and J by 2 bases, with 15 bases left in between. This CDR3 comprises 15 residues.

The chain is built from TRBV19 and TRBJ2-6; possible D gene TRBD2, 5 bases. The specimen sequenced was whole blood. The receptor's source is an adult who was a healthcare worker with PCR-confirmed SARS-CoV-2 infection or an uninfected control (not recorded which). For the CDR3, the DNA is TGTGCCACCGCGGGCGGTGAAGCTGGGGCCAACGTCCTGACTTTC. Its protein product is CATAGGEAGANVLTF.